This T cell receptor (beta chain) was recovered during a study of cytomegalovirus exposure and HLA in healthy donors. As for the study in general: As an earlier analysis found, 150 million to 200 million T cells yielded 95 million to 130 million unique TCR beta sequences. In terms of ancestry, the Caucasian-associated cluster contained roughly 80% of the roughly 400 genotyped donors.

Findings of the study overall: Listed as cytomegalovirus-associated were 164 TCR beta chains. When presence/absence was analysed, sequencing depth was taken to be roughly uniform across donors.

A multiplex PCR was run with 60 Vbeta primers and 13 Jbeta primers. Assay: immunoSEQ multiplex PCR; the TCRdb copy retains only in-frame clones and omits some. The repertoire holds roughly 240,000 clones, 80% to 90% seen once, with approximately 0.24% in the top ten. Trimming shortened V by 5 bases and J by 14 bases, and 12 bases separated the two germline ends. Germline CDR1 SEHNR, CDR2 FQNEAQ (reference sequence). CDR3 length equals 10 residues. To note about this clone: Its specificity is not known.

The chain employs TRBV7-9 and TRBJ1-2; D is undetermined. This TCR came from a girl aged 2 to 10 in good health and CMV-seronegative. Sequenced sample: PBMCs. The CDR3 nucleotides read TGTGCCAGCAGCCTCCCATTTACAACCTTC. This sequence encodes CASSLPFTTF. Combining the CDR3 with reference TRBV7-9 and TRBJ1-2 gives the whole variable domain DTGVSQNPRHKITKRGQNVTFRCDPISEHNRLYWYRQTLGQGPEFLTYFQNEAQLEKSRLLSDRFSAERPKGSFSTLEIQRTEQGDSAMYLCASSLPFTTFGSGTRLTVV.